This entry lists 6 T cell receptor beta chains sequenced from one sample in a study of immune cell composition in non-small cell lung cancer. Normal lung sampling was at least 3 cm from the tumour, as distant as possible. Using immunoSEQ multiplex PCR, the repertoire was profiled, and TCRdb retains in-frame clones only, with some absent. The sample contains just under 2,000 clones, about 80% of which appear only once. Sequencing was carried out using non-adjacent lung tissue. The receptors derive from a human donor with non-small cell lung cancer.

This clone was seen only once. The chain carries TRBV5-1 and TRBJ2-5, with TRBD2 matching 9 bases. V dropped 0 bases and J dropped 2; count of bases not matched to a gene: 14. The germline CDR1 and CDR2 sequences are SGHRS and YFSETQ. The CDR3 has 19 residues. CDR3 nucleotide sequence: TGCGCCAGCAGCTTGGGCTATCGGGGCGCTAGCGGGAATCAAGAGACCCAGTACTTC. Protein sequence: CASSLGYRGASGNQETQYF. Combining the CDR3 with reference TRBV5-1 and TRBJ2-5 gives the whole variable domain KAGVTQTPRYLIKTRGQQVTLSCSPISGHRSVSWYQQTPGQGLQFLFEYFSETQRNKGNFPGRFSGRQFSNSRSEMNVSTLELGDSALYLCASSLGYRGASGNQETQYFGPGTRLLVL.

This clone turned up a few times. V is TRBV5-4 and J is TRBJ1-1; 10 positions match TRBD1. V shed 4 bases, J shed 4 bases, and the junction held 10 bases outside the gene matches. Germline V gene data show CDR1 as SGHNT and CDR2 as YYREEE (reference sequence). The CDR3 is 16 residues long. The CDR3 loop is CASSGGTGAIPTEAFF. CDR3 DNA: TGTGCCAGCAGCGGCGGGACAGGGGCCATCCCCACTGAAGCTTTCTTT.

The gene calls are TRBV7-2 and TRBJ2-7, with D possibly TRBD2 on 6 matching bases. The CDR3 totals 13 residues. Germline V lookup: CDR1 SGHTA, CDR2 FQGNSA. Trimming cost V 8 bases and J 2 bases, with 13 bases left between them. CDR3 residues: CASVGGGAYEQYF. CDR3 DNA sequence: TGTGCCAGCGTAGGAGGAGGGGCCTACGAGCAGTACTTC. Supplemented by reference TRBV7-2 and TRBJ2-7, the full variable domain reads GAGVSQSPSNKVTEKGKDVELRCDPISGHTALYWYRQSLGQGLEFLIYFQGNSAPDKSGLPSDRFSAERTGGSVSTLTIQRTQQEDSAVYLCASVGGGAYEQYFGPGTRLTVT.

The CDR3 protein is CASSLVIRDTTNYGYTF. In DNA form, the CDR3 reads TGTGCCAGCAGCTTAGTGATCCGGGACACGACTAACTATGGCTACACCTTC. The chain links TRBV7-8 to TRBJ1-2, with D possibly matching TRBD1 (6 bases). Germline V CDR1 and CDR2: SGHVS, FQNEAQ. The CDR3 length is 17 residues. The V end was cut by 1 base, the J end by 0 bases, with 15 bases between.

Note on this clone: A junction end diverges from the germline sequence, so it may reflect a read error. The rearrangement joins TRBV6-1 to TRBJ2-7; D may be TRBD1 or TRBD2 (5 bases each). Germline CDR1 reads MNHNS; CDR2 reads SASEGT. CDR3 length: 13 residues. CDR3 coding DNA: TGTGCCAGCGGTGAGGGGCCCTCCTACGAGCAGTACTTC. It codes for CASGEGPSYEQYF.

This chain uses TRBV5-6 with TRBJ1-2; maybe TRBD1 (6 bases). CDR1 and CDR2 from the germline V gene are SGHDT and YYEEEE. V lost 3 bases to trimming and J lost 10 bases, with 13 bases between them. The CDR3 extends over 12 amino acids. The CDR3 sequence: CASSWGRSDYTF. The CDR3 DNA is TGTGCCAGCAGCTGGGGGCGGTCTGACTACACCTTC.